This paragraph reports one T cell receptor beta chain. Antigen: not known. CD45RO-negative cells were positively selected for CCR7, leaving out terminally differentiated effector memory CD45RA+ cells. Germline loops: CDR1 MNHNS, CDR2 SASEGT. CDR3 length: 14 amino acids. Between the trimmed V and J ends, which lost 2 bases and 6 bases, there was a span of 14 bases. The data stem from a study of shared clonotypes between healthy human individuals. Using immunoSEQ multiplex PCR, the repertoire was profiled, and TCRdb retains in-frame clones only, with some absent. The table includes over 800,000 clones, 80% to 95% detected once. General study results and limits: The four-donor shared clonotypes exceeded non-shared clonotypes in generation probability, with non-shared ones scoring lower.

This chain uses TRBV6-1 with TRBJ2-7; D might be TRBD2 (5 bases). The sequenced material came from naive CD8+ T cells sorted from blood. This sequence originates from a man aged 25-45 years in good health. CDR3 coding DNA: TGTGCCAGCAGTGAAATGGACGGAGCGGTCGAGCAGTACTTC. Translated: CASSEMDGAVEQYF.